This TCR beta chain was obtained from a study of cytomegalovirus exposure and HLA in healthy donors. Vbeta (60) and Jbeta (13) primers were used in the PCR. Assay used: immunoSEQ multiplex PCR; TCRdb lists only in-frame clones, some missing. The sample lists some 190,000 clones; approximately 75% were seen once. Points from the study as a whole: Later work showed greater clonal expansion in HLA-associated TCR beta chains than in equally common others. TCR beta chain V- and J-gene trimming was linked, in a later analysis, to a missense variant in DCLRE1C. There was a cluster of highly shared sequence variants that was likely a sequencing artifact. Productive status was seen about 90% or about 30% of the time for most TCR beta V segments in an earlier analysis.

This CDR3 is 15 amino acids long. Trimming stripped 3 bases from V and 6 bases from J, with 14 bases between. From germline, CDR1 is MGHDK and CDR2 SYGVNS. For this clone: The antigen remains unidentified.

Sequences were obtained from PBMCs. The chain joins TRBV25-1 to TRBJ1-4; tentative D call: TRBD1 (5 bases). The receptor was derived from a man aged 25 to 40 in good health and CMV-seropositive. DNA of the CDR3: TGTGCCAGCAGTGAGGACCGGGGGAGAGATGAAAAACTGTTTTTT. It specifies CASSEDRGRDEKLFF.